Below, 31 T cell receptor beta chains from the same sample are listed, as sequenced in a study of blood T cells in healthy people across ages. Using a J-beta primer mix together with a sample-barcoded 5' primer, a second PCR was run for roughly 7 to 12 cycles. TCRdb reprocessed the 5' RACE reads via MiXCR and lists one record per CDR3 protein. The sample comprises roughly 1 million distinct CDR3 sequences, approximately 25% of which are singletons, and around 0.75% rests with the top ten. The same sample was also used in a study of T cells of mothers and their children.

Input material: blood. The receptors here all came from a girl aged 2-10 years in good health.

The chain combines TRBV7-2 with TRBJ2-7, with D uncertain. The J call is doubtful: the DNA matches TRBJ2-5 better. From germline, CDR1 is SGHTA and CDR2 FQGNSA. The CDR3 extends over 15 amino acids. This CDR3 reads CASSPRWGNLETQYF. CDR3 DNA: TGTGCCAGCAGCCCCCGGTGGGGTAATCTAGAGACCCAGTACTTC.

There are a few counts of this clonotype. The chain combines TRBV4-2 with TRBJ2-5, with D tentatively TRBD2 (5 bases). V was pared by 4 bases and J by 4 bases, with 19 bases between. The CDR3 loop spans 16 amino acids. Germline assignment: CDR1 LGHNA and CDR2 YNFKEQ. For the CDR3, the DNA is TGTGCCAGCAGCCGAATTGAGGCCTCAGGAGGAGAGACCCAGTACTTC. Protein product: CASSRIEASGGETQYF.

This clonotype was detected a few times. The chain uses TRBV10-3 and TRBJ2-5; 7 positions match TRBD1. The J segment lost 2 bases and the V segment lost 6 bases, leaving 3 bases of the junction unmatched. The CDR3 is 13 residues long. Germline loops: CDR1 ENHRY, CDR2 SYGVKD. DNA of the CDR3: TGTGCCATCAGCGGACAGGTACAAGAGACCCAGTACTTC. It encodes CAISGQVQETQYF.

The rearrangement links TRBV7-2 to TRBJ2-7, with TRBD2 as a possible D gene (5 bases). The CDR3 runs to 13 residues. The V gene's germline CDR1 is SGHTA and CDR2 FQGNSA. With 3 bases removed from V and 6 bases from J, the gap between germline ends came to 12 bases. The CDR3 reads CASSLLPRGEQYF. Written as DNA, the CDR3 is TGTGCCAGCAGCTTGCTACCTCGGGGCGAGCAGTACTTC.

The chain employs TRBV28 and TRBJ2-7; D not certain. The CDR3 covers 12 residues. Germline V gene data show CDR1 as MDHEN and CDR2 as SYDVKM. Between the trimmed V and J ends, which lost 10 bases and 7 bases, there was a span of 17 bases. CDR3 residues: CANSTSIWEQYF. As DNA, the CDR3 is TGTGCCAACAGCACCTCTATCTGGGAGCAGTACTTC.

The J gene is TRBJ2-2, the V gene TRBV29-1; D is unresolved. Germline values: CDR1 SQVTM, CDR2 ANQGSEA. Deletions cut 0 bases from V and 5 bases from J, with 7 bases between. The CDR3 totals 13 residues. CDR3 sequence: CSVEDPQTGELFF. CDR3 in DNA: TGCAGCGTTGAAGATCCGCAGACCGGGGAGCTGTTTTTT.

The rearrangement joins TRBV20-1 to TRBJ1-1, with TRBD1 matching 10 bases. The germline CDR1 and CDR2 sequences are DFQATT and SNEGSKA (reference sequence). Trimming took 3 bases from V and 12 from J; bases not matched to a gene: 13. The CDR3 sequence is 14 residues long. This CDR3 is CSASDKTGGTRTFF. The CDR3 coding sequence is TGCAGTGCTAGCGACAAGACAGGGGGCACCAGGACTTTCTTT.

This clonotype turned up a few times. The CDR3 loop is CASSLGGGSFGQYF. The CDR3 DNA reads as TGTGCCAGCAGCTTAGGCGGGGGGTCTTTCGGGCAGTACTTC. The chain uses TRBV7-9 and TRBJ2-7; the match to TRBD2 covers 8 bases. CDR1 SEHNR and CDR2 FQNEAQ come from the germline V gene (reference sequence). With 1 base clipped from V and 9 bases from J, the junction kept 8 bases outside the gene matches. This CDR3 comprises 14 residues.

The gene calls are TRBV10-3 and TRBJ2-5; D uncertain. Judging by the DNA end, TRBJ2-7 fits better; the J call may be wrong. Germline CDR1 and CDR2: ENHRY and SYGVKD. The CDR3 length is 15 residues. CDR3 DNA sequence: TGTGCCATCAGTGAGTCGGCTCTCAGGTCCTACGAGCAGTACTTC. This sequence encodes CAISESALRSYEQYF.

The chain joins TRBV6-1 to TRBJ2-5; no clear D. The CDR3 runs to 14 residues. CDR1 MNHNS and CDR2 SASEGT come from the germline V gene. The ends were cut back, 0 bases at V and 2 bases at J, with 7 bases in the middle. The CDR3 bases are TGTGCCAGCAGTGAAGCGGGAATACAAGAGACCCAGTACTTC. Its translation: CASSEAGIQETQYF.

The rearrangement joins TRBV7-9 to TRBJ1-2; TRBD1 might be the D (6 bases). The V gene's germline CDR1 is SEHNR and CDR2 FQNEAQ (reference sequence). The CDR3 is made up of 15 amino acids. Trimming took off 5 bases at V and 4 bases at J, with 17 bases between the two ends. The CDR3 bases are TGTGCCAGCAGCCGGGAGATCACAGGGTTCTATGGCTACACCTTC. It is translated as CASSREITGFYGYTF.

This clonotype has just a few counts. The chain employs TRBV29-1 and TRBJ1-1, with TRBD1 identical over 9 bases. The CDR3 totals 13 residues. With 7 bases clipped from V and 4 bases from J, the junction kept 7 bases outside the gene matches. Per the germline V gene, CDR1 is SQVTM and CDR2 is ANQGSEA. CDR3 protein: CSAVLTGGTEAFF. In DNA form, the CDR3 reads TGCAGCGCCGTATTGACAGGGGGCACTGAAGCTTTCTTT.

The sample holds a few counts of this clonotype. The CDR3 DNA reads TGTGCCAGCAGTAAAGACCCGAGAGAGACCCAGTACTTC. Amino acid sequence: CASSKDPRETQYF. V is TRBV12-3 or TRBV12-4 and J is TRBJ2-5; no clear D gene. The V gene lost 5 bases and the J gene lost 4 bases, with 11 bases spanning the gap. This CDR3 spans 13 amino acids.

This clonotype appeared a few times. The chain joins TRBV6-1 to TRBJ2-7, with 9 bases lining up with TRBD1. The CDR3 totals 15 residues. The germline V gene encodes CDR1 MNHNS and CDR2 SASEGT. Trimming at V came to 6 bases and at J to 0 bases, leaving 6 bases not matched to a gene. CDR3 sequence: CASRPGQGLSYEQYF. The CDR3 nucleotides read TGTGCCAGCAGGCCGGGACAGGGCCTCTCCTACGAGCAGTACTTC.

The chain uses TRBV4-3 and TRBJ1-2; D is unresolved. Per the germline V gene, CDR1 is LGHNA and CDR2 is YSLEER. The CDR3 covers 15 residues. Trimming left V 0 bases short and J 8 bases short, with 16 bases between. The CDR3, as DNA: TGCGCCAGCAGCCAAGAATCTTTCTCAGCTACGGGCTACACCTTC. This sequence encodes CASSQESFSATGYTF.

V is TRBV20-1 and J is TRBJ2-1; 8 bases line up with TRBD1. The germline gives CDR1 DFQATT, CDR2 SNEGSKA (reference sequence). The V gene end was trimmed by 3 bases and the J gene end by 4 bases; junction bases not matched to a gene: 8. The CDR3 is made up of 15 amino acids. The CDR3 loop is CSARRPGGLYNEQFF. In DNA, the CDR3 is TGCAGTGCTAGGAGACCAGGGGGCTTATACAATGAGCAGTTCTTC.

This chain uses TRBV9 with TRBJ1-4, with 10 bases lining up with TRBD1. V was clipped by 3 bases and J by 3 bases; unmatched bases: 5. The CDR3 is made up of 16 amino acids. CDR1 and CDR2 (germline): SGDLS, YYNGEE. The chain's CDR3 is CASSEDRGLSNEKLFF. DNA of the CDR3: TGTGCCAGCAGCGAGGACAGGGGGTTGTCTAATGAAAAACTGTTTTTT.

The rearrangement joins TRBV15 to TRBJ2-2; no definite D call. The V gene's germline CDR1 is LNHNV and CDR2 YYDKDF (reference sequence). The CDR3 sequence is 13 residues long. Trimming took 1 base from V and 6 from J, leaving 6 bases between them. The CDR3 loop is CATSRANAGELFF. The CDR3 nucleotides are TGTGCCACCAGCAGAGCAAATGCCGGGGAGCTGTTTTTT.

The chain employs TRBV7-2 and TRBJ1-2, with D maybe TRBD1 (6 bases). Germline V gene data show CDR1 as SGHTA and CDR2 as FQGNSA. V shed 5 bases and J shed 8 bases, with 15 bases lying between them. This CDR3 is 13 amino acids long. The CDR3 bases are TGTGCCAGCAGCCAGGGGATCGAATTGGGCTACACCTTC. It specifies CASSQGIELGYTF.

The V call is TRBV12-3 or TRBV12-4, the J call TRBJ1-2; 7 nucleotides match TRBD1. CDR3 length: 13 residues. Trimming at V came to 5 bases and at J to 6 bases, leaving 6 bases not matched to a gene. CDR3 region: CASSDYRGDGYTF. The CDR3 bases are TGTGCCAGCAGTGACTACAGGGGCGATGGCTACACCTTC.

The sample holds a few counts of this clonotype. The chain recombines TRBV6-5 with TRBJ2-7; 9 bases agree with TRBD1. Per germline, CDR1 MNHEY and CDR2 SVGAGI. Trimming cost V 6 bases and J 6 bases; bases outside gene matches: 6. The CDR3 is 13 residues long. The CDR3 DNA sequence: TGTGCCAGCAGGGGGACAGGGAACAGCGAGCAGTACTTC. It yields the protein CASRGTGNSEQYF.

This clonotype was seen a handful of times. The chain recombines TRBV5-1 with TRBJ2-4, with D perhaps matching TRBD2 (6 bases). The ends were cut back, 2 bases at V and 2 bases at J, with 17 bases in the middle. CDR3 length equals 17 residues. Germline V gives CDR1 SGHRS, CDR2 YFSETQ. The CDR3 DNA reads TGCGCCAGCAGCTTCTTCCCACGGGAGCTTCCCAAAAACATTCAGTACTTC. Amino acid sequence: CASSFFPRELPKNIQYF.

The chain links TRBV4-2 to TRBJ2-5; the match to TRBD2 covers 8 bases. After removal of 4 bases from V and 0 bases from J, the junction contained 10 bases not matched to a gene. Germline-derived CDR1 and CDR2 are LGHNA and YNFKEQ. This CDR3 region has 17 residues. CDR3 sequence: CASSLRTVGGDQETQYF. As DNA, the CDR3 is TGTGCCAGCAGCCTACGGACAGTCGGGGGGGACCAAGAGACCCAGTACTTC.

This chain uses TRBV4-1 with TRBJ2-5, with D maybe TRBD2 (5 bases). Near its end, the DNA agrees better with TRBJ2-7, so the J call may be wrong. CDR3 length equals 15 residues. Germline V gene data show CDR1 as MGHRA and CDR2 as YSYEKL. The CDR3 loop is CASSQERTRGYEQYF. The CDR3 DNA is TGCGCCAGCAGCCAAGAACGAACACGGGGCTACGAGCAGTACTTC.

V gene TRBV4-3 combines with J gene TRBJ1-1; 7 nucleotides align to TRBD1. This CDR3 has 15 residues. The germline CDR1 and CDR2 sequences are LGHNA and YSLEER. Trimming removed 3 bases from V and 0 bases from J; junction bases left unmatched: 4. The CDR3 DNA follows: TGCGCCAGCAGCCACCAGGGACAGCTGAACACTGAAGCTTTCTTT. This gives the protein CASSHQGQLNTEAFF.

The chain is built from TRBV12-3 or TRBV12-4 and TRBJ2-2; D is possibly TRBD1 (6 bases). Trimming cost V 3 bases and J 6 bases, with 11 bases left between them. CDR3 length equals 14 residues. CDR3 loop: CASSLQGNPGELFF. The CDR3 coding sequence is TGTGCCAGCAGTTTGCAGGGGAATCCCGGGGAGCTGTTTTTT.

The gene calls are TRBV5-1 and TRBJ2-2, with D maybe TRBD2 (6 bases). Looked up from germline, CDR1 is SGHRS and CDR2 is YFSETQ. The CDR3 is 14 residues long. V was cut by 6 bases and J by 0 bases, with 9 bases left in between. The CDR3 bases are TGCGCCAGCACCAGACTAGCGAACACCGGGGAGCTGTTTTTT. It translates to CASTRLANTGELFF.

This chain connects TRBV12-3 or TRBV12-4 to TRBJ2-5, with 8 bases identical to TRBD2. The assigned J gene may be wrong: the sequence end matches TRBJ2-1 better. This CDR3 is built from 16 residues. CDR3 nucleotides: TGTGCCAGCAGTTTGGGTCGGGAGGGCCTCTCGCATGAGCAGTTCTTC. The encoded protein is CASSLGREGLSHEQFF.

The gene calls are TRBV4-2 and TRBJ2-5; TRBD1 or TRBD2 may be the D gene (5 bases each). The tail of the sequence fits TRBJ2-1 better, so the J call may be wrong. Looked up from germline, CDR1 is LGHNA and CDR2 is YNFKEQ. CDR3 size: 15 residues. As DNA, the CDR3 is TGTGCCAGCAGCCAAGGTCCAGGGAGTCACAATGAGCAGTTCTTC. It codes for CASSQGPGSHNEQFF.

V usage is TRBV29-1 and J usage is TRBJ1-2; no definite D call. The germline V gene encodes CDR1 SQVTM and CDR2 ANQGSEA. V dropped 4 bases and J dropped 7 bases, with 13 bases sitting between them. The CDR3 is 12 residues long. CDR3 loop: CSVGLNKSGYTF. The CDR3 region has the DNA TGCAGCGTTGGACTCAACAAGAGTGGCTACACCTTC.

The CDR3 DNA sequence: TGCAGCGTTGGTTTAGGGGTAGCGGGAAAGTACAATGAGCAGTTCTTC. It encodes CSVGLGVAGKYNEQFF. The chain links TRBV29-1 to TRBJ2-5, with TRBD2 matching over 8 bases. The end of the DNA fits TRBJ2-1 better, so the J call may be wrong. CDR3 length: 16 residues. In germline, CDR1 is SQVTM, CDR2 ANQGSEA.